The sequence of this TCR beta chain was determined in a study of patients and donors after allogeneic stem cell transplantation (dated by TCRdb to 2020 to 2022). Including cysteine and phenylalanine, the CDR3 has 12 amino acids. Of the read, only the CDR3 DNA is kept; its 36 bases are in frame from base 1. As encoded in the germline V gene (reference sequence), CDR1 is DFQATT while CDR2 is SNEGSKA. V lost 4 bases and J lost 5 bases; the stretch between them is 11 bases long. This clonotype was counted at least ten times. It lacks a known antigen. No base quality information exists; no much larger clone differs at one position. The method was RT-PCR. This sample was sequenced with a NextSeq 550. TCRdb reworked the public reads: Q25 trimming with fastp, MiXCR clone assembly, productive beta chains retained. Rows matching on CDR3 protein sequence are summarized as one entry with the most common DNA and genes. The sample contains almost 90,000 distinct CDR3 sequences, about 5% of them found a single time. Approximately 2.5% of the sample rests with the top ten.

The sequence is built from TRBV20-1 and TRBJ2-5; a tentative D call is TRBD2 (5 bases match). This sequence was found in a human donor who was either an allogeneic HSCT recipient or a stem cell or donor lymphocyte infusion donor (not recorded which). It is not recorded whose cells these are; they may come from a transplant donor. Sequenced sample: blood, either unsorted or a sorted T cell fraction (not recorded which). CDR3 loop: CSAISTGETQYF. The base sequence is TGCAGTGCTATCTCCACGGGGGAGACCCAGTACTTC.